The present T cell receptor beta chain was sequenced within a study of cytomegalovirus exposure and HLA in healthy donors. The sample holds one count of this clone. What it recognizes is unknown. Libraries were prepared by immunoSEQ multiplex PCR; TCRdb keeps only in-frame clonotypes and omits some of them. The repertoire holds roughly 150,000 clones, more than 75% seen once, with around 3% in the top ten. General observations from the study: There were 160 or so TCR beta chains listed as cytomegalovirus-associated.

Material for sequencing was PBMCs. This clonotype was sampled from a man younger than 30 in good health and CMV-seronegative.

The DNA for the CDR3 is TGTGCCAGCAGTTTTGGTAGCGGGGGGACGAACACCGGGGAGCTGTTTTTT. Encoded protein: CASSFGSGGTNTGELFF. The chain is built from TRBV27 and TRBJ2-2; 10 bases map to TRBD2. The CDR3 has 17 residues. Losses at the gene ends were 3 bases for V and 0 bases for J; bases not matched to a gene: 4. Looked up from germline, CDR1 is MNHEY and CDR2 is SMNVEV (reference sequence).